Listed here are 26 T cell receptor beta chains from one sample, sequenced in a study of early T cells in non-severe SARS-CoV-2 infection. TCRdb passed the 5' RACE reads through MiXCR, listing each CDR3 protein once. Here the sample spans around 56,000 distinct CDR3 sequences, over 10% being singletons. Specimen: whole blood, collected at baseline. These receptors came from an adult who was a healthcare worker with PCR-confirmed SARS-CoV-2 infection or an uninfected control (not recorded which).

The sample holds a few counts of this clonotype. The rearrangement joins TRBV4-2 to TRBJ2-7; perhaps D is TRBD1 or TRBD2 (5 bases each). CDR1 and CDR2 from the germline V gene are LGHNA and YNFKEQ. This CDR3 comprises 16 residues. V gave up 0 bases and J gave up 1 base, with 13 bases separating them. Written as DNA, the CDR3 is TGTGCCAGCAGCCAAGAATCCCCAGGGACGTCCTACGAGCAGTACTTC. Its translation: CASSQESPGTSYEQYF.

Only a few counts were recorded for this clonotype. The chain employs TRBV11-2 and TRBJ1-4; D unresolved. Trimming stripped 1 base from V and 12 bases from J, with 15 bases between. Germline-derived CDR1 and CDR2 are SGHAT and FQNNGV. CDR3 length: 14 amino acids. The CDR3 region has the DNA TGTGCCAGCAGCTTAGGTCGTACCCCCGGGGAACTGTTTTTT. Translated, it gives CASSLGRTPGELFF. Combining the CDR3 with reference TRBV11-2 and TRBJ1-4 gives the whole variable domain EAGVAQSPRYKIIEKRQSVAFWCNPISGHATLYWYQQILGQGPKLLIQFQNNGVVDDSQLPKDRFSAERLKGVDSTLKIQPAKLEDSAVYLCASSLGRTPGELFFGSGTQLSVL.

This chain uses TRBV9 with TRBJ2-5; 7 bases fit TRBD2. After removal of 3 bases from V and 1 base from J, the junction contained 9 bases not matched to a gene. Germline V gene data show CDR1 as SGDLS and CDR2 as YYNGEE. This CDR3 spans 16 amino acids. CDR3 sequence reads: CASSGGDYRSQETQYF. The CDR3, as DNA: TGTGCCAGCAGCGGAGGGGACTACAGGAGCCAAGAGACCCAGTACTTC.

The genes are TRBV4-2 and TRBJ2-5, with no clear D. There are 14 residues in the CDR3. Germline V gives CDR1 LGHNA, CDR2 YNFKEQ. The germline V and J ends were trimmed by 4 bases and 4 bases, with 13 bases remaining between them. The CDR3 here is CASSPSSSGETQYF. In nucleotides, the CDR3 is TGTGCCAGCAGCCCATCGTCCTCCGGAGAGACCCAGTACTTC.

This clonotype was detected only a few times. V gene TRBV10-3 combines with J gene TRBJ1-6; possible D gene TRBD1, 5 bases. Germline V gives CDR1 ENHRY, CDR2 SYGVKD. The CDR3 contains 13 residues. V lost 2 bases, J lost 9 bases, and 8 bases lay in between. The DNA of the CDR3 is TGTGCCATCAGTGAGCAGGGTAGTTCACCCCTCCACTTT. Its translation is CAISEQGSSPLHF.

The V gene is TRBV12-3 or TRBV12-4, the J gene TRBJ2-1; D may correspond to TRBD1 or TRBD2 (5 bases each). V shed 7 bases and J shed 5 bases, with 9 bases lying between them. The CDR3 is made up of 12 amino acids. CDR3 DNA: TGTGCCAGCACCCCGGGACACAATGAGCAGTTCTTC. It is translated as CASTPGHNEQFF.

This clonotype was picked up many times. The J gene is TRBJ2-3, the V gene TRBV7-2; 8 bases map to TRBD1. CDR3 size: 13 residues. CDR1 is SGHTA and CDR2 is FQGNSA in the germline V gene. V dropped 7 bases and J dropped 5; count of bases not matched to a gene: 5. CDR3 sequence reads: CASIGQGKDTQYF. The CDR3 nucleotides are TGTGCCAGCATAGGACAGGGAAAAGATACGCAGTATTTT. The whole variable domain, remainder taken from reference TRBV7-2 and TRBJ2-3, is GAGVSQSPSNKVTEKGKDVELRCDPISGHTALYWYRQSLGQGLEFLIYFQGNSAPDKSGLPSDRFSAERTGGSVSTLTIQRTQQEDSAVYLCASIGQGKDTQYFGPGTRLTVL.

The rearrangement uses TRBV7-9 and TRBJ2-1; tentative D call: TRBD1 (6 bases). Germline V CDR1 and CDR2: SEHNR, FQNEAQ (reference sequence). The CDR3 covers 14 residues. Trimming cost V 5 bases and J 5 bases, with 13 bases left between them. DNA for the CDR3: TGTGCCAGCAGCCCCGGGACACAGAACAATGAGCAGTTCTTC. Translation: CASSPGTQNNEQFF.

Only a few counts were recorded for this clonotype. The chain joins TRBV6-5 to TRBJ2-7, with D uncertain. V was clipped by 0 bases and J by 3 bases, with 15 bases between them. CDR1 is MNHEY, CDR2 SVGAGI, per germline. This CDR3 is built from 16 residues. The chain's CDR3 is CASSYSSEPEYYEQYF. The DNA for the CDR3 is TGTGCCAGCAGTTACTCGTCAGAGCCAGAGTACTACGAGCAGTACTTC.

This clonotype appeared many times. This chain links TRBV2 with TRBJ2-4; a weak D match, TRBD2 (5 bases). This CDR3 spans 15 amino acids. In germline, CDR1 is SNHLY, CDR2 FYNNEI. The V gene lost 2 bases and the J gene lost 3 bases, with 11 bases spanning the gap. The CDR3: CASSENGVGKNIQYF. CDR3 bases: TGTGCCAGCAGTGAAAACGGGGTTGGCAAAAACATTCAGTACTTC.

The chain links TRBV12-3 or TRBV12-4 to TRBJ1-1; possible D gene TRBD1, 6 bases. Trimming removed 6 bases at V and 4 bases at J, with 12 bases between. The CDR3 contains 13 residues. The CDR3 DNA reads TGTGCCAGCAGCCAGACAGGCTCCACTGAAGCTTTCTTT. Protein sequence: CASSQTGSTEAFF.

The chain combines TRBV7-6 with TRBJ2-1; TRBD1 is a possible D gene (6 bases). Germline V lookup: CDR1 SGHVS, CDR2 FNYEAQ. The V end was cut by 3 bases, the J end by 1 base, with 10 bases between. CDR3 length equals 15 residues. CDR3 nucleotides: TGTGCCAGCAGCTTTGAGGGGGTGTCCTACAATGAGCAGTTCTTC. Translation: CASSFEGVSYNEQFF.

The chain links TRBV7-6 to TRBJ2-1, with 7 bases fitting TRBD2. This CDR3 has 15 residues. V was pared by 5 bases and J by 8 bases, with 12 bases of the junction left unmatched. Germline V CDR1 and CDR2: SGHVS, FNYEAQ. The chain's CDR3 is CASSPRFSGLDEQFF. The CDR3 nucleotides read TGTGCCAGCAGCCCACGATTTAGCGGGCTCGATGAGCAGTTCTTC.

This chain uses TRBV9 with TRBJ2-3, with TRBD1 matching 9 bases. From germline, CDR1 is SGDLS and CDR2 YYNGEE. J gave up 1 base and V 4 bases, and 7 bases lay outside the gene matches. This CDR3 contains 16 residues. In nucleotides, the CDR3 is TGTGCCAGCAGCACCCGGACAGGGGAAGGCACAGATACGCAGTATTTT. Translation: CASSTRTGEGTDTQYF.

The chain uses TRBV18 and TRBJ1-2; no clear D. The germline V gene encodes CDR1 KGHSH and CDR2 LQKENI. CDR3 length: 13 residues. Trimming pared 2 bases from V and 0 bases from J, leaving 4 bases between. CDR3 protein: CASSPDANYGYTF. CDR3 coding DNA: TGTGCCAGCTCACCAGACGCTAACTATGGCTACACCTTC.

This clonotype turned up a few times. V and J are TRBV24-1 and TRBJ1-2; D gene uncertain. Deletions cut 5 bases from V and 2 bases from J, with 5 bases between. Germline values: CDR1 KGHDR, CDR2 SFDVKD. There are 12 residues in the CDR3. DNA of the CDR3: TGTGCCACCAGTGTCCAGAACTATGGCTACACCTTC. Its translation: CATSVQNYGYTF.

This clonotype was observed many times. The chain joins TRBV4-3 to TRBJ1-2, with D maybe TRBD1 (5 bases). V lost 3 bases and J 4 bases, leaving 15 bases between the germline ends. From germline, CDR1 is LGHNA and CDR2 YSLEER. The length of the CDR3 is 15 residues. The CDR3 loop is CASSQDTSRVYGYTF. CDR3 bases: TGCGCCAGCAGCCAGGATACAAGCAGGGTCTATGGCTACACCTTC.

J is TRBJ1-1 and V is TRBV28; no reliable D call. This CDR3 has 14 residues. Germline CDR1 and CDR2: MDHEN and SYDVKM. V was cut by 9 bases and J by 4 bases, with 18 bases left in between. The CDR3 is CASNREGFRTEAFF. Here the CDR3 DNA reads TGTGCCAGTAATAGGGAGGGTTTTCGCACTGAAGCTTTCTTT.

The chain joins TRBV6-5 to TRBJ2-1, with 8 bases identical to TRBD2. The CDR3 contains 15 residues. After removal of 0 bases from V and 5 bases from J, the junction contained 3 bases not matched to a gene. CDR1 and CDR2 from the germline V gene are MNHEY and SVGAGI. CDR3 region: CASSYSRLANNEQFF. The CDR3 nucleotides are TGTGCCAGCAGTTACTCGAGACTAGCGAACAATGAGCAGTTCTTC.

This clonotype occurred many times. This chain joins TRBV5-1 and TRBJ1-1, with D perhaps matching TRBD1 (6 bases). CDR3 length: 14 amino acids. The germline CDR1 and CDR2 sequences are SGHRS and YFSETQ. V lost 0 bases and J 6 bases, leaving 12 bases between the germline ends. The CDR3 DNA is TGCGCCAGCAGCTTGGCCGACGGGGGCGCTGAAGCTTTCTTT. This encodes CASSLADGGAEAFF. Variable domain in full (rest from reference TRBV5-1 and TRBJ1-1): KAGVTQTPRYLIKTRGQQVTLSCSPISGHRSVSWYQQTPGQGLQFLFEYFSETQRNKGNFPGRFSGRQFSNSRSEMNVSTLELGDSALYLCASSLADGGAEAFFGQGTRLTVV.

The J gene is TRBJ2-7, the V gene TRBV15; D ambiguous. The V gene's germline CDR1 is LNHNV and CDR2 YYDKDF (reference sequence). The CDR3 loop spans 15 amino acids. V lost 0 bases to trimming and J lost 1 base, with 10 bases between them. This CDR3 is CATSRERIQSYEQYF. The DNA for the CDR3 is TGTGCCACCAGCAGAGAGCGGATCCAATCCTACGAGCAGTACTTC.

The chain has TRBV12-3 or TRBV12-4 and TRBJ2-5; the D gene is possibly TRBD2 (5 bases). V was pared by 2 bases and J by 2 bases, with 9 bases between. The CDR3 extends over 14 amino acids. The CDR3 coding sequence is TGTGCCAGCAGTTTAAGGGCGGGTCAAGAGACCCAGTACTTC. This codes for CASSLRAGQETQYF.

The V call is TRBV24-1, the J call TRBJ2-1; D is unresolved. The CDR3 runs 14 residues. Trimming removed 5 bases from V and 3 bases from J, with 10 bases in between. Germline V gene lookup returns CDR1 KGHDR and CDR2 SFDVKD. The CDR3 DNA is TGTGCCACCAGTGCCCGAGACCTCTACAATGAGCAGTTCTTC. Encoded protein: CATSARDLYNEQFF.

The CDR3 loop reads CASRGAALNTEAFF. Here the CDR3 DNA reads TGTGCCAGCAGGGGGGCTGCGCTGAACACTGAAGCTTTCTTT. The rearrangement joins TRBV2 to TRBJ1-1; D might be TRBD1 (6 bases). Trimming shortened V by 6 bases and J by 0 bases, and 11 bases separated the two germline ends. The CDR3 is 14 amino acids. The germline V gene has CDR1 SNHLY and CDR2 FYNNEI. Looking up the rest from reference TRBV2 and TRBJ1-1 gives the full variable domain: EPEVTQTPSHQVTQMGQEVILRCVPISNHLYFYWYRQILGQKVEFLVSFYNNEISEKSEIFDDQFSVERPDGSNFTLKIRSTKLEDSAMYFCASRGAALNTEAFFGQGTRLTVV.

This clonotype was detected a few times. The chain combines TRBV21-1 with TRBJ2-7; the table gives TRBD1 as D, unverified against the DNA. TRBV21-1 is a pseudogene locus. The CDR3 totals 16 residues. The CDR3 protein is CAHYRVGTHNGYEQYF. The CDR3 region has the DNA TGTGCCCATTACAGGGTGGGCACACACAATGGTTACGAGCAGTACTTC.

CDR3: CSARTEATLGREQFF. The CDR3 DNA follows: TGCAGTGCTAGGACAGAAGCCACCCTTGGGCGTGAGCAGTTCTTC. The V gene is TRBV20-1, the J gene TRBJ2-1, with D possibly matching TRBD1 (5 bases). The CDR3 covers 15 residues. Trimming stripped 3 bases from V and 9 bases from J, with 21 bases between. Per germline, CDR1 DFQATT and CDR2 SNEGSKA (reference sequence).